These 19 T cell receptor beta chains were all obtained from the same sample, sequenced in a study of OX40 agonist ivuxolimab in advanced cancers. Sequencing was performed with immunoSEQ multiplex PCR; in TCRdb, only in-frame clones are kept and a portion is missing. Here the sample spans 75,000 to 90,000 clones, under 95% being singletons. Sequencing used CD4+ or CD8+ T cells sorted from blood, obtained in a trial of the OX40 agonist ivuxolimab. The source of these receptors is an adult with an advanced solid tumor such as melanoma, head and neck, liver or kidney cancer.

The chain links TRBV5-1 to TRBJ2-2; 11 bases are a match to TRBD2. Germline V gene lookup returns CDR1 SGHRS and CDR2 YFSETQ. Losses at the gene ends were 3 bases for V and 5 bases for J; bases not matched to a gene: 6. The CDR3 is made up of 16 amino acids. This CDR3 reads CASSWTGTSGTGELFF. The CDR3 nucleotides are TGCGCCAGCAGCTGGACCGGGACTAGCGGTACCGGGGAGCTGTTTTTT.

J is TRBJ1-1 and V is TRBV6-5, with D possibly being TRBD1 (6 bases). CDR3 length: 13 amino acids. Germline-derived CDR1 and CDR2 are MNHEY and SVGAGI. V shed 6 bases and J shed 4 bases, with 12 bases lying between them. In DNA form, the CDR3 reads TGTGCCAGCAGCCTACAGGGTGGCACTGAAGCTTTCTTT. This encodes CASSLQGGTEAFF.

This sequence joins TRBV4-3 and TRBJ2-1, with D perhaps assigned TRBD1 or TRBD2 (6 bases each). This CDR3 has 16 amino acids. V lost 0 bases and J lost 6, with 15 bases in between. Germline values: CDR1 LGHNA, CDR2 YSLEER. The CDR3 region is CASSQDSGAGSNEQFF. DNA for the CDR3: TGCGCCAGCAGCCAAGATTCGGGGGCAGGGAGCAATGAGCAGTTCTTC.

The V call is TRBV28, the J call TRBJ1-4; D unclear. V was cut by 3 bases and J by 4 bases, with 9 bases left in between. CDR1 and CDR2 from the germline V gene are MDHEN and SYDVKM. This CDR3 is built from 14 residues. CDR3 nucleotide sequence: TGTGCCAGCAGTTTCCCCAGCCATAATGAAAAACTGTTTTTT. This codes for CASSFPSHNEKLFF.

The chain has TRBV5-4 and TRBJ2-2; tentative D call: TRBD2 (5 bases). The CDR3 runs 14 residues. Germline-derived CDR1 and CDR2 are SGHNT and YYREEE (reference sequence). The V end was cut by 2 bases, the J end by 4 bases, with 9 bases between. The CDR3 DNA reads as TGTGCCAGCAGCTTCGCAGGAGGCACCGGGGAGCTGTTTTTT. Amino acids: CASSFAGGTGELFF.

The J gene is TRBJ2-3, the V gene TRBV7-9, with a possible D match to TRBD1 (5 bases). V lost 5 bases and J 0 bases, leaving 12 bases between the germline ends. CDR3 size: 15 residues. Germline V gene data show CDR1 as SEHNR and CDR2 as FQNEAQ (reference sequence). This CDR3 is CASSQGTTSTDTQYF. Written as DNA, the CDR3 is TGTGCCAGCAGCCAGGGCACTACTAGCACAGATACGCAGTATTTT.

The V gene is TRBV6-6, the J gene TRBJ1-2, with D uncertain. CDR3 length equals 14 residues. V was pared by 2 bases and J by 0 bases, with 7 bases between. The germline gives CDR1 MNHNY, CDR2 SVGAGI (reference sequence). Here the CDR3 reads CASSYPGTNYGYTF. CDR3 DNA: TGTGCCAGCAGTTACCCCGGGACTAACTATGGCTACACCTTC.

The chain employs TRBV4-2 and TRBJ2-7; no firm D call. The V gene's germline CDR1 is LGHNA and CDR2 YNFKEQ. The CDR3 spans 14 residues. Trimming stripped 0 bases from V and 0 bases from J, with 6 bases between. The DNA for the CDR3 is TGTGCCAGCAGCCAAGAAGAGAGCTCCTACGAGCAGTACTTC. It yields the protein CASSQEESSYEQYF.

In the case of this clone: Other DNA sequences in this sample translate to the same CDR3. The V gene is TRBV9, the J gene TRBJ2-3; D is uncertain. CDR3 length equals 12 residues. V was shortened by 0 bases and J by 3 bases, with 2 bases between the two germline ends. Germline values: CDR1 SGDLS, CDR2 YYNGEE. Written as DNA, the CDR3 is TGTGCCAGCAGCGTAGGTACAGATACGCAGTATTTT. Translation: CASSVGTDTQYF.

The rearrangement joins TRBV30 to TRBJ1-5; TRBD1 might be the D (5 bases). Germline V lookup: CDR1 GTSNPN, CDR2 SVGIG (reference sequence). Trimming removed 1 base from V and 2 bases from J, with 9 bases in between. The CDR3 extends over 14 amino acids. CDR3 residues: CAWSAGAGNQPQHF. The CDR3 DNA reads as TGTGCCTGGAGTGCTGGGGCAGGCAATCAGCCCCAGCATTTT.

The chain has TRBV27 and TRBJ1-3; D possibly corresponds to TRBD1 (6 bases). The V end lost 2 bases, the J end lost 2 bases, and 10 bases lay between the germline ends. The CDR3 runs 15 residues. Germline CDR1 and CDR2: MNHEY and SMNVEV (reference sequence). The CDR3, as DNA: TGTGCCAGCAGTTTAACTGGACAGCCTGGAAACACCATATATTTT. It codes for CASSLTGQPGNTIYF.

This CDR3 is CAISEGAGQGNYEQYF. CDR3 coding DNA: TGTGCCATCAGTGAGGGTGCGGGACAGGGAAACTACGAGCAGTACTTC. This rearrangement joins TRBV10-3 to TRBJ2-7; 9 nucleotides line up with TRBD1. CDR3 length: 16 residues. Germline V gives CDR1 ENHRY, CDR2 SYGVKD. Germline trimming cut 2 bases from V and 3 bases from J; bases unmatched to any gene: 8.

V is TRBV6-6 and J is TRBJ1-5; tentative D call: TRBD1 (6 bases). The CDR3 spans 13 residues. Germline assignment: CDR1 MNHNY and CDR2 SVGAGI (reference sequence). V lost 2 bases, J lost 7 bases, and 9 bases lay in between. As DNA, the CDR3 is TGTGCCAGCAGTTACGGGGGGCTCCAGCCCCAGCATTTT. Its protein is CASSYGGLQPQHF.

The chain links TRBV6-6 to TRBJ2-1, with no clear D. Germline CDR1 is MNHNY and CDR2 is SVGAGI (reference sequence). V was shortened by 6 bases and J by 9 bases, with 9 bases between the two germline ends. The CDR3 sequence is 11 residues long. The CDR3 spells CASSLSGEQFF. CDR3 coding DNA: TGTGCCAGCAGCTTGTCGGGTGAGCAGTTCTTC.

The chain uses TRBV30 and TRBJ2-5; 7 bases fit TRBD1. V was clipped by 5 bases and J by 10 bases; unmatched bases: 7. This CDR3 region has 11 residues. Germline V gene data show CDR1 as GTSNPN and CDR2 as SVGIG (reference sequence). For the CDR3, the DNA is TGTGCCTGGGACAGGGCAGGAGACCAGTACTTC. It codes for CAWDRAGDQYF. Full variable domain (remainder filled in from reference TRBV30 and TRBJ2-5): SQTIHQWPATLVQPVGSPLSLECTVEGTSNPNLYWYRQAAGRGLQLLFYSVGIGQISSEVPQNLSASRPQDRQFILSSKKLLLSDSGFYLCAWDRAGDQYFGPGTRLLVL.

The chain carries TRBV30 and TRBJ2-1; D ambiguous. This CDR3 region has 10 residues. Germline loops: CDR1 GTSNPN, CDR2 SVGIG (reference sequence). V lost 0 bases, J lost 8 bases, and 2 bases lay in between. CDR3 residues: CAWSVHEQFF. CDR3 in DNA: TGTGCCTGGAGTGTCCATGAGCAGTTCTTC.

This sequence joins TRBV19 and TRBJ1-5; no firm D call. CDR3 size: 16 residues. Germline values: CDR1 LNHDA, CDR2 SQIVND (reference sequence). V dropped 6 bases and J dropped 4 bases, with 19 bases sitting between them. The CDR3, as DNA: TGTGCCAGTAGCAACCGACTAAGTCTGTTAAATCAGCCCCAGCATTTT. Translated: CASSNRLSLLNQPQHF.

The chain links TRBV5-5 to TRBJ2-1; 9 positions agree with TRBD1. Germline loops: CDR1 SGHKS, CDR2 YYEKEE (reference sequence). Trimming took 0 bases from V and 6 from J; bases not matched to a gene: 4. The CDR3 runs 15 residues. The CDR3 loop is CASSLGQGVPNEQFF. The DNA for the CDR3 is TGTGCCAGCAGCTTGGGACAGGGGGTCCCCAATGAGCAGTTCTTC.

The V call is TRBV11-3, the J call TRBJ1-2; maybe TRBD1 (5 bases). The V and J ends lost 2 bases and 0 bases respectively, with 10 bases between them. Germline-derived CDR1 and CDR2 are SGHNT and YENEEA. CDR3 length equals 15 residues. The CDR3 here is CASSLRTGANYGYTF. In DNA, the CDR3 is TGTGCCAGCAGCTTAAGAACAGGAGCTAACTATGGCTACACCTTC. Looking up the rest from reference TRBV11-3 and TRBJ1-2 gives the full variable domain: EAGVVQSPRYKIIEKKQPVAFWCNPISGHNTLYWYLQNLGQGPELLIRYENEEAVDDSQLPKDRFSAERLKGVDSTLKIQPAELGDSAVYLCASSLRTGANYGYTFGSGTRLTVV.